Here is one T cell receptor beta chain with its context. Its cognate antigen is unknown. This sample stems from a study of response to subunit inactivated influenza vaccine. Study-level findings and limits: Few new T cells, the authors suggested, are recruited by each seasonal influenza vaccination.

TCRdb re-called the RT-PCR reads through MiXCR, storing one row per CDR3 protein. Among 650,000 or so distinct CDR3 sequences listed, 14% were seen once. Germline V gene data show CDR1 as LGHNA and CDR2 as YSLEER. This CDR3 is 17 amino acids long. The V gene lost 0 bases and the J gene lost 0 bases, with 15 bases spanning the gap. The source is a man aged 50-60 years who received an inactivated influenza vaccine. This chain links TRBV4-3 with TRBJ2-7; D gene uncertain. The specimen comprised PBMCs from blood, sampled less than 15 days before vaccination. The DNA of the CDR3 is TGCGCCAGCAGCCAAGATTATCCAGCATCGAGCTCCTACGAGCAGTACTTC. It encodes CASSQDYPASSSYEQYF.